The 7 T cell receptor beta chains in this list originate from one sample, sequenced in a study of OX40 agonist ivuxolimab in advanced cancers. TCRdb's copy holds only in-frame clones and misses some; the assay was immunoSEQ multiplex PCR. The repertoire includes some 39,000 clones, 80% to 90% of them detected once, and 22% sits in the top ten. This specimen was CD4+ or CD8+ T cells sorted from blood, taken in a trial of the OX40 agonist ivuxolimab. Every receptor here comes from an adult with an advanced solid tumor such as melanoma, head and neck, liver or kidney cancer.

The chain is built from TRBV6-5 and TRBJ1-1; D gene unclear. The ends were cut back, 8 bases at V and 6 bases at J, with 10 bases in the middle. The CDR3 spans 11 residues. Germline loops: CDR1 MNHEY, CDR2 SVGAGI. The CDR3 loop is CASGDTAEAFF. Written as DNA, the CDR3 is TGTGCCAGCGGCGACACGGCTGAAGCTTTCTTT.

This clone was seen a single time. The chain couples TRBV6-1 to TRBJ1-1; a possible D gene is TRBD1 (5 bases). V was cut by 6 bases and J by 5 bases, with 19 bases left in between. The germline V gene encodes CDR1 MNHNS and CDR2 SASEGT. The CDR3 is 15 residues long. The CDR3 DNA sequence: TGTGCCAGCAGCAAAGAGGGACGCCTCGGAACTGAAGCTTTCTTT. It specifies CASSKEGRLGTEAFF.

The chain combines TRBV5-8 with TRBJ2-3, with D perhaps TRBD2 (6 bases). The CDR3 is 16 residues long. Germline V gene lookup returns CDR1 SGHTS and CDR2 YDEGEE. Trimming stripped 4 bases from V and 6 bases from J, with 21 bases between. Written as DNA, the CDR3 is TGTGCCAGCAGCATCGGAGGGGCGGGAACGGGTGATACGCAGTATTTT. This translates into CASSIGGAGTGDTQYF.

The J gene is TRBJ2-7, the V gene TRBV7-2; no clear D gene. This CDR3 has 13 residues. Germline values: CDR1 SGHTA, CDR2 FQGNSA. V lost 0 bases and J 7 bases, leaving 10 bases between the germline ends. Here the CDR3 reads CASSLAHQGEQYF. In nucleotides, the CDR3 is TGTGCCAGCAGCTTAGCCCACCAAGGAGAGCAGTACTTC.

This sequence joins TRBV6-1 and TRBJ2-7; 7 nucleotides match TRBD1. The CDR3 runs to 14 residues. Germline V gene lookup returns CDR1 MNHNS and CDR2 SASEGT. The V segment lost 6 bases and the J segment 2 bases; nucleotides outside the gene matches: 7. DNA of the CDR3: TGTGCCAGCAGCCAAACAGGGGCTCCCTACGAGCAGTACTTC. This translates into CASSQTGAPYEQYF.

This sequence joins TRBV7-8 and TRBJ2-1, with D possibly TRBD2 on 5 matching bases. CDR1 and CDR2 from the germline V gene are SGHVS and FQNEAQ. Trimming removed 5 bases at V and 4 bases at J, with 15 bases between. The CDR3 runs to 15 residues. The CDR3 sequence is CASSISTTPYNEQFF. Written as DNA, the CDR3 is TGTGCCAGCAGCATATCGACTACCCCGTACAATGAGCAGTTCTTC.

The V and J genes are TRBV11-2 and TRBJ2-3; tentatively, D is TRBD1 or TRBD2 (6 bases each). The CDR3 is 16 amino acids. Germline-derived CDR1 and CDR2 are SGHAT and FQNNGV. Between the trimmed V and J ends, which lost 4 bases and 4 bases, there was a span of 18 bases. The CDR3 spells CASSSLSGRTADTQYF. As DNA, the CDR3 is TGTGCCAGCAGCTCACTGAGCGGGCGGACAGCAGATACGCAGTATTTT.